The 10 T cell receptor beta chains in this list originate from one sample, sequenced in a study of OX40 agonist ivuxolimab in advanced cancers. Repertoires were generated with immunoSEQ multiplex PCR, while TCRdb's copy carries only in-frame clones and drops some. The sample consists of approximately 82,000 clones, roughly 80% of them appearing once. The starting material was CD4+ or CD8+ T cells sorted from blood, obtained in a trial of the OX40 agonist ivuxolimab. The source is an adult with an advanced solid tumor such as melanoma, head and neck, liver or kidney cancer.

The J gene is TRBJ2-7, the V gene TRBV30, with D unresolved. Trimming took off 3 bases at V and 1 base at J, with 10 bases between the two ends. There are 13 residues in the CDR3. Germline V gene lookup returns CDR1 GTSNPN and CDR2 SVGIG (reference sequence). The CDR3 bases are TGTGCCTGGAGGGGCCTCGGATCCTACGAGCAGTACTTC. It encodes CAWRGLGSYEQYF.

The CDR3 nucleotides read TGTGCCAGCAGCTTAGGAAAGACCCAGTACTTC. It is translated as CASSLGKTQYF. This chain connects TRBV7-3 to TRBJ2-5; D not resolved. Germline V gene lookup returns CDR1 SGHTA and CDR2 FQGTGA. The length of the CDR3 is 11 residues. V lost 2 bases and J 6 bases, leaving 4 bases between the germline ends.

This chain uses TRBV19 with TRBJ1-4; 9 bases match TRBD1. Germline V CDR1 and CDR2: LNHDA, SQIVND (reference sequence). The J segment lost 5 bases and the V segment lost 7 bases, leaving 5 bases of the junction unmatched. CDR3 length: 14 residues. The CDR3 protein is CASNRGQGNEKLFF. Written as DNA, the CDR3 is TGTGCCAGTAATAGGGGACAGGGCAATGAAAAACTGTTTTTT. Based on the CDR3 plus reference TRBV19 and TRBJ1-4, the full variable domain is DGGITQSPKYLFRKEGQNVTLSCEQNLNHDAMYWYRQDPGQGLRLIYYSQIVNDFQKGDIAEGYSVSREKKESFPLTVTSAQKNPTAFYLCASNRGQGNEKLFFGSGTQLSVL.

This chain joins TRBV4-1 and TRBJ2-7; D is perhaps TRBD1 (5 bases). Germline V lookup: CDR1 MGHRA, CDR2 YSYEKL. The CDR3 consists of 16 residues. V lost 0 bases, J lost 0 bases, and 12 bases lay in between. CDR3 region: CASSQDSQGISYEQYF. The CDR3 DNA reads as TGCGCCAGCAGCCAAGATAGTCAGGGCATCTCCTACGAGCAGTACTTC.

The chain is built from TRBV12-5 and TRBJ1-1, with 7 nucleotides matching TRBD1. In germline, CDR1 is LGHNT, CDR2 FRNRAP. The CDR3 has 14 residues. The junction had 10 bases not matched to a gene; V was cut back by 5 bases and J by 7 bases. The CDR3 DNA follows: TGTGCTAGTGGTCCAATAGACAGGGAGGTTGAAGCTTTCTTT. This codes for CASGPIDREVEAFF.

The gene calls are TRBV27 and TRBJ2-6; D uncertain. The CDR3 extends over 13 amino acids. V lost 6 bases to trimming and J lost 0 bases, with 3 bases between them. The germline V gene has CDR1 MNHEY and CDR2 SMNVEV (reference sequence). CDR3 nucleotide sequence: TGTGCCAGCAGAGCCTCTGGGGCCAACGTCCTGACTTTC. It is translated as CASRASGANVLTF.

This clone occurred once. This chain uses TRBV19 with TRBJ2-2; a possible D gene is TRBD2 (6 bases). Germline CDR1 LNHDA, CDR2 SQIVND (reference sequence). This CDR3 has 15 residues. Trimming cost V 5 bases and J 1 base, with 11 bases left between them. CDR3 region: CASSEPAGNTGELFF. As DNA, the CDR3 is TGTGCCAGTAGTGAGCCAGCGGGGAACACCGGGGAGCTGTTTTTT.

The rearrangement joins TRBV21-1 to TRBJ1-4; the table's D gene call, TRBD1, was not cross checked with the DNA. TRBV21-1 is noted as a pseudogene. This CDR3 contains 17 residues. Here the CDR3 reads CASSSKNDSPTDEKLFF. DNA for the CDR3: TGTGCCAGCAGCTCAAAAAATGACAGCCCCACAGATGAAAAACTGTTTTTT.

The CDR3 coding sequence is TGTGCCAGCAGTGGTGGAGGTTCAGGGCAGCCCCAGCATTTT. Translated: CASSGGGSGQPQHF. This rearrangement joins TRBV2 to TRBJ1-5; TRBD1 is a possible D gene (5 bases). The ends were cut back, 4 bases at V and 7 bases at J, with 14 bases in the middle. Germline lookup yields CDR1 SNHLY and CDR2 FYNNEI. This CDR3 is built from 14 residues.

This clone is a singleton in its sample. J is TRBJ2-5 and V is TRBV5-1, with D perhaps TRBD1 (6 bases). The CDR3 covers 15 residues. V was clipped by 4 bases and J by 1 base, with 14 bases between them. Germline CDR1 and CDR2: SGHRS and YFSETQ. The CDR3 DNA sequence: TGCGCCAGCAGCCCGGGACAAAGGGCCCAAGAGACCCAGTACTTC. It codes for CASSPGQRAQETQYF.